These 2 T cell receptor beta chains originate from one sample sequenced in a study of blood T cell repertoires in COVID-19. Assay used: immunoSEQ multiplex PCR; TCRdb lists only in-frame clones, some missing. The sample lists roughly 250,000 clones, roughly 90% occurring once. Source material: PBMCs or T cells enriched from blood (not recorded which). These receptors all come from a woman aged 45-59 years who had recovered from COVID-19.

The chain carries TRBV11-2 and TRBJ2-1; 9 positions match TRBD2. The CDR3 totals 19 residues. Germline values: CDR1 SGHAT, CDR2 FQNNGV. The junction had 19 bases not matched to a gene; V was cut back by 4 bases and J by 6 bases. The CDR3 spells CASSSRGGRARSFGNEQFF. DNA of the CDR3: TGTGCCAGCAGCTCAAGGGGCGGGAGGGCCAGATCATTTGGCAATGAGCAGTTCTTC.

The chain recombines TRBV3-1 (or the pseudogene TRBV3-2) with TRBJ1-6, with TRBD1 identical over 7 bases. The germline CDR1 and CDR2 sequences are LGHDT and YNNKEL (reference sequence). The CDR3 sequence is 15 residues long. With 6 bases clipped from V and 14 bases from J, the junction kept 16 bases outside the gene matches. The CDR3 coding sequence is TGTGCCAGCAGTCCTAGAGGAACAGGGGAGAGGTCCCTCCACTTT. Translating gives CASSPRGTGERSLHF.